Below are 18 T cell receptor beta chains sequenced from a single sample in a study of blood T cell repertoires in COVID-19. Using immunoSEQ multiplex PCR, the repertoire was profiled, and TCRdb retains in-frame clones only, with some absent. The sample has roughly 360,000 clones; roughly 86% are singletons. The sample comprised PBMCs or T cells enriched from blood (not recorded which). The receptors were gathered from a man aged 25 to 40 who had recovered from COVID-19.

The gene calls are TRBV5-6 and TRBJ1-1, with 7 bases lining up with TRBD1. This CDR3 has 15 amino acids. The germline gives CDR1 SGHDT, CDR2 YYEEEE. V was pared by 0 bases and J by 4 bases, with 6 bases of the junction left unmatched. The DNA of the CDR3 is TGTGCCAGCAGCTTGGTGGGACAGATAATCACTGAAGCTTTCTTT. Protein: CASSLVGQIITEAFF.

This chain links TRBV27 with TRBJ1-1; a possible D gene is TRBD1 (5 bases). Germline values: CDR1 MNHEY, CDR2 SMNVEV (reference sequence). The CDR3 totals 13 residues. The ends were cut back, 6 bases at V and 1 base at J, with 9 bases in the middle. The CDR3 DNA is TGTGCCAGCAGCGTTACAGGGAACACTGAAGCTTTCTTT. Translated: CASSVTGNTEAFF.

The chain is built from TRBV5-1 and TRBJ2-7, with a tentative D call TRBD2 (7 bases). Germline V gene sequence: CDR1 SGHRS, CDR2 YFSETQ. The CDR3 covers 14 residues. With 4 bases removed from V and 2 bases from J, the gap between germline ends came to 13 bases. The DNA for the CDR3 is TGCGCCAGCAGCCCTGGGGGGGCTACCTACGAGCAGTACTTC. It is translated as CASSPGGATYEQYF.

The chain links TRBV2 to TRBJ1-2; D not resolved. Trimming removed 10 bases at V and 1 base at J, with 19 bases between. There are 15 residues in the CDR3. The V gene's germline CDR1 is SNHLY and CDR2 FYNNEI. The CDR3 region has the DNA TGTGCCATCGACTGGGAGGGAGGAGGTAACTATGGCTACACCTTC. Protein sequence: CAIDWEGGGNYGYTF.

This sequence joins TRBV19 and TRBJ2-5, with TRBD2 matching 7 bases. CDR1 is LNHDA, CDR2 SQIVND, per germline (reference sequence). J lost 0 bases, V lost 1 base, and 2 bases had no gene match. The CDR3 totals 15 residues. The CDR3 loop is CASSIVGGYQETQYF. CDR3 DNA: TGTGCCAGTAGTATAGTCGGGGGGTACCAAGAGACCCAGTACTTC.

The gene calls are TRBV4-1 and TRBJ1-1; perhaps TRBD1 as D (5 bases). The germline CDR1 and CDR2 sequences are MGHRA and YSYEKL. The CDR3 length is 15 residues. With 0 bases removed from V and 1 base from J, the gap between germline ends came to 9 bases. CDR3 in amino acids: CASSQDLQGNTEAFF. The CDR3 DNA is TGCGCCAGCAGCCAAGATCTCCAGGGGAACACTGAAGCTTTCTTT.

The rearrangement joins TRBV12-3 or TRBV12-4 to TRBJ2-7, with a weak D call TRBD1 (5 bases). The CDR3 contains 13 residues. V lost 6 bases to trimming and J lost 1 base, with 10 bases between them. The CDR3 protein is CASRSDNSYEQYF. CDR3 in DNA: TGTGCCAGCAGGTCGGACAATTCCTACGAGCAGTACTTC.

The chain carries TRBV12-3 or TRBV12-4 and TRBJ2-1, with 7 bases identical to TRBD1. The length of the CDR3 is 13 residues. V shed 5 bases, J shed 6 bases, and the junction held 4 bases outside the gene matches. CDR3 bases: TGTGCCAGCAGTACCACAGGGGTCAATGAGCAGTTCTTC. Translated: CASSTTGVNEQFF.

CDR3 nucleotides: TGTGCCAGCAGTTTAGAGTGGGGGCGGGAAGCTTTCTTT. Translation: CASSLEWGREAFF. This chain joins TRBV12-3 or TRBV12-4 and TRBJ1-1; tentatively, D is TRBD1 (6 bases). The CDR3 consists of 13 residues. The V end was cut by 1 base, the J end by 8 bases, with 11 bases between.

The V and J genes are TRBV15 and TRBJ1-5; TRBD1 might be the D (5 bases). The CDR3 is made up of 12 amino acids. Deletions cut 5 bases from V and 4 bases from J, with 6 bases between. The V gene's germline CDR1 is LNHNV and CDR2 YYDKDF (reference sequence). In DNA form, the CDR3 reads TGTGCCACCAGCTACAGGAATCAGCCCCAGCATTTT. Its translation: CATSYRNQPQHF.

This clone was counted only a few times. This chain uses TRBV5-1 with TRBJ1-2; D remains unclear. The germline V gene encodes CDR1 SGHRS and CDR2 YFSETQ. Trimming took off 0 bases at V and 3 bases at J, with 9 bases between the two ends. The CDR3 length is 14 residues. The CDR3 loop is CASSLDLPDYGYTF. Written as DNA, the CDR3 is TGCGCCAGCAGCTTGGATCTGCCGGACTATGGCTACACCTTC.

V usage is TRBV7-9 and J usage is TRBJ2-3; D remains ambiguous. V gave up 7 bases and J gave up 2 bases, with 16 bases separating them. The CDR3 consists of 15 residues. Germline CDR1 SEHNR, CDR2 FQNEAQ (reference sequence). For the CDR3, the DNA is TGTGCCAGCACCCAAGGCCTGGGCCCCACAGATACGCAGTATTTT. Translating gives CASTQGLGPTDTQYF. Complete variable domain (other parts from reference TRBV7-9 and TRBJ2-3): DTGVSQNPRHKITKRGQNVTFRCDPISEHNRLYWYRQTLGQGPEFLTYFQNEAQLEKSRLLSDRFSAERPKGSFSTLEIQRTEQGDSAMYLCASTQGLGPTDTQYFGPGTRLTVL.

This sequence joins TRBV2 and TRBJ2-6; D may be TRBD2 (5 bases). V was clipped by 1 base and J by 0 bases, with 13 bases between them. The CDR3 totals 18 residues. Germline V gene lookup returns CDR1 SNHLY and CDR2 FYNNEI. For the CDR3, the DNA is TGTGCCAGCAGTGAAGTCGAGCGGATGCACTCTGGGGCCAACGTCCTGACTTTC. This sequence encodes CASSEVERMHSGANVLTF.

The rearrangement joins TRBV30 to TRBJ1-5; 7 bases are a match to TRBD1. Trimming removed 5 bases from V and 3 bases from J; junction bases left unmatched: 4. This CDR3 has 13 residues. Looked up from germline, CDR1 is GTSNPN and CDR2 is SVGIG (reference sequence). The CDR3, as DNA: TGTGCCTGGGCGGGACAGTTCAATCAGCCCCAGCATTTT. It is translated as CAWAGQFNQPQHF.

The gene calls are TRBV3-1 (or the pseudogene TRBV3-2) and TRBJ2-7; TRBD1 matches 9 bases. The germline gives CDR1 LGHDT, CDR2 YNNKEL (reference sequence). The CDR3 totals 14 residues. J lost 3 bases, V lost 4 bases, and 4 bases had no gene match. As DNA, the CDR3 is TGTGCCAGCAGCCTCGGGACAGGGCACTACGAGCAGTACTTC. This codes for CASSLGTGHYEQYF.

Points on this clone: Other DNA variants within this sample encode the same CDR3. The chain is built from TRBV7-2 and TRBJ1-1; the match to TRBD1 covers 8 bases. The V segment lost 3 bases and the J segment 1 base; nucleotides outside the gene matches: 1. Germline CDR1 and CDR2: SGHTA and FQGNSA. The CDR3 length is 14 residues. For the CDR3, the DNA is TGTGCCAGCAGCTTTGGACAGGGGAACACTGAAGCTTTCTTT. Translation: CASSFGQGNTEAFF.

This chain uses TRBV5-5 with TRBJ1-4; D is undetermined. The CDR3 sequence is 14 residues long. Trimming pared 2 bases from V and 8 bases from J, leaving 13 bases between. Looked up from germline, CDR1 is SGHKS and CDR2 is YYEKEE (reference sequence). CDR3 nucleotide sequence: TGTGCCAGCAGCTTCACTCAGGTTTTAGAAAAACTGTTTTTT. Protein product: CASSFTQVLEKLFF.

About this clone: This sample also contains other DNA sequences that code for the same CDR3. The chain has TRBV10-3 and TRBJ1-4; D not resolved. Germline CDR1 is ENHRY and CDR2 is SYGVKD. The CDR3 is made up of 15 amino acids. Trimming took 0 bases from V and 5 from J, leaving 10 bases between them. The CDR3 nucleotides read TGTGCCATCAGTGAGTCGGGAGGGCCGAATGAAAAACTGTTTTTT. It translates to CAISESGGPNEKLFF.